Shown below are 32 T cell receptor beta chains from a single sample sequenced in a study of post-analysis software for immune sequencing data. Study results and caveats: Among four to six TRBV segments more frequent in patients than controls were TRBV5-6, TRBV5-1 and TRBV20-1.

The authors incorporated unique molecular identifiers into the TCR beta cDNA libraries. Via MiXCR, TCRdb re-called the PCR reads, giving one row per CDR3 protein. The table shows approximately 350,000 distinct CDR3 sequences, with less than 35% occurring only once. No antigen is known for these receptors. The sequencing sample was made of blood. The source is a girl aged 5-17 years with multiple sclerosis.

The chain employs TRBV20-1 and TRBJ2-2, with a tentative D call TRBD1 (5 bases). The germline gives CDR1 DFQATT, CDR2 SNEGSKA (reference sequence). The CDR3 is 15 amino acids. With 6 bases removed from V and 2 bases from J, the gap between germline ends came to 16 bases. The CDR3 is CSAPAQGRNTGELFF. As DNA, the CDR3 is TGCAGTGCCCCGGCCCAGGGTCGAAACACCGGGGAGCTGTTTTTT.

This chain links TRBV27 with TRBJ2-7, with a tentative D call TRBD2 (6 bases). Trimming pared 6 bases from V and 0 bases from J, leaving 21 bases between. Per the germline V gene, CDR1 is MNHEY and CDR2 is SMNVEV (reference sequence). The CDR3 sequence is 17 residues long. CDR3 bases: TGTGCCAGCAGACTAACGGGACTTGAATGGGCCTCCTACGAGCAGTACTTC. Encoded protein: CASRLTGLEWASYEQYF.

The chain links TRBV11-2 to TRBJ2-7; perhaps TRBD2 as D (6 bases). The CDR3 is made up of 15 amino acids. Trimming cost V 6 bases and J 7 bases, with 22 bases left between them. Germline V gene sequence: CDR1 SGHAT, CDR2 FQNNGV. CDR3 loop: CASSFTAGGTGEQYF. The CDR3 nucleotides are TGTGCCAGCAGTTTTACAGCAGGAGGGACGGGGGAGCAGTACTTC.

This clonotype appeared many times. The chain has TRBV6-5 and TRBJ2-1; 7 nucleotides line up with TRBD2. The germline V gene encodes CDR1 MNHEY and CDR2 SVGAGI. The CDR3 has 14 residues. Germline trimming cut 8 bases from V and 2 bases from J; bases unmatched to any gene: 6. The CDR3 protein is CASRKRGPYNEQFF. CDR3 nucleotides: TGTGCCAGCCGAAAGCGGGGCCCCTACAATGAGCAGTTCTTC.

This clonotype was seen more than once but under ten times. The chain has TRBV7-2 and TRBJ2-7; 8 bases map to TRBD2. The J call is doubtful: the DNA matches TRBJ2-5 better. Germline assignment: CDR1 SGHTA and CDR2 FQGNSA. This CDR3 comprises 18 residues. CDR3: CASSLAGRGASLGETQYF. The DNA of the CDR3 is TGTGCCAGCAGCTTAGCGGGGCGGGGGGCATCTCTCGGAGAGACCCAGTACTTC.

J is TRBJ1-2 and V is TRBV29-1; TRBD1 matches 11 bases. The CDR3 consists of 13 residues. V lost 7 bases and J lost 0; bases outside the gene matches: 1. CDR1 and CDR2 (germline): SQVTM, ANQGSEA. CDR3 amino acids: CSAGQGANYGYTF. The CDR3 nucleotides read TGCAGCGCGGGACAGGGGGCTAACTATGGCTACACCTTC.

CDR3: CSAPRQGAKDTQYF. For the CDR3, the DNA is TGCAGTGCTCCGCGACAGGGGGCCAAAGATACGCAGTATTTT. The V call is TRBV20-1, the J call TRBJ2-3, with 10 bases fitting TRBD1. This CDR3 region has 14 residues. V trimming: 5 bases; J trimming: 5 bases; junction bases outside the gene matches: 7. Germline V gene lookup returns CDR1 DFQATT and CDR2 SNEGSKA (reference sequence).

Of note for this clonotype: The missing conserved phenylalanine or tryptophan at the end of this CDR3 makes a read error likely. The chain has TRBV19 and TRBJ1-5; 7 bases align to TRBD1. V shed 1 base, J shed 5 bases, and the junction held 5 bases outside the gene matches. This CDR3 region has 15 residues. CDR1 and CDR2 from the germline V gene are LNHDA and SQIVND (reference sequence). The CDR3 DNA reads TGTGCCAGTAGTATAGGGCAGGGGGTCGATCAGCCCCAGCATTTG. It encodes CASSIGQGVDQPQHL.

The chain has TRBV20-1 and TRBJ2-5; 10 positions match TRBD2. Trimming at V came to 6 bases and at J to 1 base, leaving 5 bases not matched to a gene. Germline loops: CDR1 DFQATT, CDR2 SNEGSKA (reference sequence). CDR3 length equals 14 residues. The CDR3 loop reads CSAWTSGLQETQYF. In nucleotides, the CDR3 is TGCAGTGCGTGGACTAGCGGCCTCCAAGAGACCCAGTACTTC.

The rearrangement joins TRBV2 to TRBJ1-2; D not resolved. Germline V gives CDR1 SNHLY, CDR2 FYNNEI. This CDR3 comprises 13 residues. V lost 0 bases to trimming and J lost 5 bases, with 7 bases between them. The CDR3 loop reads CASSEAPVYGYTF. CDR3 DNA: TGTGCCAGCAGTGAAGCGCCGGTTTATGGCTACACCTTC.

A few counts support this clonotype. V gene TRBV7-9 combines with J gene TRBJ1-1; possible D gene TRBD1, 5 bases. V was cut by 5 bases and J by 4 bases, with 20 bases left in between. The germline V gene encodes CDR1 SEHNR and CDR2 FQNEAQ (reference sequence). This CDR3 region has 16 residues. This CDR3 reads CASSPPGAPWSTEAFF. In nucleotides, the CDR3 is TGTGCCAGCAGCCCTCCCGGGGCACCTTGGAGCACTGAAGCTTTCTTT.

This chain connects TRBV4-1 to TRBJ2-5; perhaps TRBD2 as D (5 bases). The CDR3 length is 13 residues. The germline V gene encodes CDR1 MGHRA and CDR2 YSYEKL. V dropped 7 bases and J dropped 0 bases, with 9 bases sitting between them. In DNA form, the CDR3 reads TGCGCCAGCAACGGGGTGAACCAAGAGACCCAGTACTTC. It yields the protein CASNGVNQETQYF.

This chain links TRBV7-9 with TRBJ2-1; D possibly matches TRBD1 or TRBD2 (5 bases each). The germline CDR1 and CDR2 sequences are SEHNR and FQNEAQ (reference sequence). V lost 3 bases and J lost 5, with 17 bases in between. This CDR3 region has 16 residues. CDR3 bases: TGTGCCAGCAGCTTGGGACCGTTCAATGTCAACAATGAGCAGTTCTTC. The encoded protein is CASSLGPFNVNNEQFF.

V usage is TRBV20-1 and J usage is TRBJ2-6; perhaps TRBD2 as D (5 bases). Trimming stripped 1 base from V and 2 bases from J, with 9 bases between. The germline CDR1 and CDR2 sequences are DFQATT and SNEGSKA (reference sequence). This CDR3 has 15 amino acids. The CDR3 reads CSARVKGAGANVLTF. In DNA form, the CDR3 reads TGCAGTGCTAGAGTCAAGGGAGCTGGGGCCAACGTCCTGACTTTC.

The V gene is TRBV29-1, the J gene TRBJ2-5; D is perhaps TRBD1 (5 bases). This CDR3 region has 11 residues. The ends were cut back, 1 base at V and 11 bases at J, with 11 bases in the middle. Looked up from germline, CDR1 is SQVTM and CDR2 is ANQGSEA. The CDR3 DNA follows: TGCAGCGTTGAAGTGTTGGGGCTGCAGTACTTC. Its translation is CSVEVLGLQYF.

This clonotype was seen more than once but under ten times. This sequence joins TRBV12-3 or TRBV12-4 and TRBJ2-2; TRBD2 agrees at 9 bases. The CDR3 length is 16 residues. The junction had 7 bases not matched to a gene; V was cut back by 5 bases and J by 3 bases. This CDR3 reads CASSPRAGGDTGELFF. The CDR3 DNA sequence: TGTGCCAGCAGTCCAAGAGCGGGGGGAGACACCGGGGAGCTGTTTTTT.

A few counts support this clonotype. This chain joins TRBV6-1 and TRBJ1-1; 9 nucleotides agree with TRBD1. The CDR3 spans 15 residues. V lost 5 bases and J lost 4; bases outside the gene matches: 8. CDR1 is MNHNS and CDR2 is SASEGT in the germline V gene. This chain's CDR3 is CASSRDRADSTEAFF. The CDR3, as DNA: TGTGCCAGCAGTCGGGACAGGGCGGACTCCACTGAAGCTTTCTTT.

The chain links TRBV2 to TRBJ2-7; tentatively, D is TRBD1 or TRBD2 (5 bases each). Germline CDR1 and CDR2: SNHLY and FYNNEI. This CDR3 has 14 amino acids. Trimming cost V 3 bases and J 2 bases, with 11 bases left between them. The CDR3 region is CASSDLRGTYEQYF. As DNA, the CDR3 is TGTGCCAGCAGTGACCTGAGGGGTACCTACGAGCAGTACTTC.

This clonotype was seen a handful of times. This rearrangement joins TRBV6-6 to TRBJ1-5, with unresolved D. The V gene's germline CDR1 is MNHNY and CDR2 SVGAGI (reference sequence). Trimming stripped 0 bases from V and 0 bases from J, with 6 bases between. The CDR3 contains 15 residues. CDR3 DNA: TGTGCCAGCAGTTACTCGCCCCCTAGCAATCAGCCCCAGCATTTT. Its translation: CASSYSPPSNQPQHF.

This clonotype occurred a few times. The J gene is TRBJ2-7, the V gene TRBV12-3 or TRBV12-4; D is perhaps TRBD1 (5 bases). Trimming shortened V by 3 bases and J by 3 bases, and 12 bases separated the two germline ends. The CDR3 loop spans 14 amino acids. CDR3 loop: CASSFWGSIYEQYF. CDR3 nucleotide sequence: TGTGCCAGCAGTTTTTGGGGCAGCATCTACGAGCAGTACTTC.

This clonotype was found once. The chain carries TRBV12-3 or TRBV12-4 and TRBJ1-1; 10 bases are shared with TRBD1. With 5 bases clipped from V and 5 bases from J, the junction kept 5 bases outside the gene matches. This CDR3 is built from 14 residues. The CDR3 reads CASSSRDRGTEAFF. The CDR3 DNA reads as TGTGCCAGCAGTAGCAGGGACAGGGGAACTGAAGCTTTCTTT.

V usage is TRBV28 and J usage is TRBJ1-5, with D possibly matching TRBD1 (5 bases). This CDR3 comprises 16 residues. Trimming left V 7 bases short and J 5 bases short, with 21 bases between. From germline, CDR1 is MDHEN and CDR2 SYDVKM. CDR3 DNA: TGTGCCAGCACCTCCCCTAAGGGGAAACCCGATCAGCCCCAGCATTTT. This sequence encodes CASTSPKGKPDQPQHF.

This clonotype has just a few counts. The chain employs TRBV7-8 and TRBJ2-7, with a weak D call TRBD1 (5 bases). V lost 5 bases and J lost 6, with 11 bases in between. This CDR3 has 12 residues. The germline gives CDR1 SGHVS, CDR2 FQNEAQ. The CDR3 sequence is CASSNVQGEQYF. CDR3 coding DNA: TGTGCCAGCAGCAACGTCCAGGGCGAGCAGTACTTC.

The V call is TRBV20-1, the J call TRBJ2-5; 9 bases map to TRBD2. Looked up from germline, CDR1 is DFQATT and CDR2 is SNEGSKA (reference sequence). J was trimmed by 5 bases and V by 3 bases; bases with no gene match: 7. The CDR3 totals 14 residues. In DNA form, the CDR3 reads TGCAGTGCTAGTCCCCCTAGCGGGGTGGAGACCCAGTACTTC. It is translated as CSASPPSGVETQYF.

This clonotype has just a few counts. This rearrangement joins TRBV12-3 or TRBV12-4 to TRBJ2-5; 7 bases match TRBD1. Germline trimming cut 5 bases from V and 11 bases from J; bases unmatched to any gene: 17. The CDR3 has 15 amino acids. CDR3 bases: TGTGCCAGCAGTATCGGGACAGCCTCGGTTTTGTCGCAGTACTTC. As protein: CASSIGTASVLSQYF.

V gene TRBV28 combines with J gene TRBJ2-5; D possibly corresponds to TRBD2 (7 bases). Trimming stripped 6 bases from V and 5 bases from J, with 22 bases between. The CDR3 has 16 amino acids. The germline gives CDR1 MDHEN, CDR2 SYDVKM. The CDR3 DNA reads TGTGCCAGCAGCTCCTTGGCGGGGGTCCAGGGGGAGACCCAGTACTTC. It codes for CASSSLAGVQGETQYF.

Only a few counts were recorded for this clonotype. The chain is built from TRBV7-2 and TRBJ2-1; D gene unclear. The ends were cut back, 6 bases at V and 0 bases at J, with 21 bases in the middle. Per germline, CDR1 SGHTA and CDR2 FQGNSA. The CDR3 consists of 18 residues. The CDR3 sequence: CASSLPSPPESSYNEQFF. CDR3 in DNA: TGTGCCAGCAGTCTCCCATCCCCCCCAGAGAGCTCCTACAATGAGCAGTTCTTC.

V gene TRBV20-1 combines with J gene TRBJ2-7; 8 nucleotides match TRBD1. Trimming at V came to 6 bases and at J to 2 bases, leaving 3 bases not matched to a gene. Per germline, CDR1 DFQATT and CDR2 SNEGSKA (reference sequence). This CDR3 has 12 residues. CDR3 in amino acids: CSAPRGPYEQYF. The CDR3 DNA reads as TGCAGTGCGCCCAGGGGGCCCTACGAGCAGTACTTC.

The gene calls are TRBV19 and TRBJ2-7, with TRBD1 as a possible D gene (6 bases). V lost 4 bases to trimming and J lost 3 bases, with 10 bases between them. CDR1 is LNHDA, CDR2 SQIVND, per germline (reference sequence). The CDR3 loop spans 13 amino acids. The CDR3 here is CASSNGQNYEQYF. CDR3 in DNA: TGTGCCAGTAGTAACGGACAGAACTACGAGCAGTACTTC.

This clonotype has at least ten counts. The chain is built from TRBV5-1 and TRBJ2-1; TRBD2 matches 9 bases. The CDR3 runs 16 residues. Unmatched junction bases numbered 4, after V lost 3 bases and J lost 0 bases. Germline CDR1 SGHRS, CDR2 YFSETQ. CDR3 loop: CASSYSGGGSYNEQFF. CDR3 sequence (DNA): TGCGCCAGCAGCTATAGCGGGGGAGGCTCCTACAATGAGCAGTTCTTC.

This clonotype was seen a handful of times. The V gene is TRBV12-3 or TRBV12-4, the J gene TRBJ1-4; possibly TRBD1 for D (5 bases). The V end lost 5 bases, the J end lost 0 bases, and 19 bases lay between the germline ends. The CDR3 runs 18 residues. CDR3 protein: CASSLRDGVIATNEKLFF. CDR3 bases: TGTGCCAGCAGTCTCCGGGACGGAGTAATCGCAACTAATGAAAAACTGTTTTTT.

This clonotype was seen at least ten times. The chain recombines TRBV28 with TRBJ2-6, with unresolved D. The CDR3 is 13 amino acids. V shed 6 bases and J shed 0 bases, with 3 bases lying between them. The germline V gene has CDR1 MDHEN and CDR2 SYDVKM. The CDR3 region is CASSDSGANVLTF. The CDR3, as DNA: TGTGCCAGCAGCGACTCTGGGGCCAACGTCCTGACTTTC.